The subject of this entry is one T cell receptor (beta chain). Its antigen is currently unknown. Here immunoSEQ multiplex PCR was the method, and the copy in TCRdb shows in-frame clones only, minus some. The sample consists of tens of thousands of clones, around 80% of them appearing once. This sample is drawn from a study of memory CD4+ T cells and cytomegalovirus serostatus. About the research overall: Donors were healthy Belgian adults, 10 or so CMV seropositive and about two dozen seronegative. Whole-study findings and limits: Each of approximately 73 CMV-associated TCRbeta sequences occurred in one to five individuals.

CDR1 is MNHNY and CDR2 is SVGAGI in the germline V gene (reference sequence). V was cut by 8 bases and J by 1 base, with 11 bases left in between. The CDR3 loop spans 13 amino acids. The sort gate was single viable CD3+CD4+CD8-CD45RO+ cells for memory CD4+ T cells. CMV serostatus came from serum IgG against pp150, pp28, p38, p52. Sequenced: memory CD4+ T cells from blood. The gene calls are TRBV6-6 and TRBJ2-5; no reliable D call. The receptor was isolated from an adult in good health and CMV-seronegative. In DNA, the CDR3 is TGTGCCAGCGTATTGCGCGGCCAAGAGACCCAGTACTTC. It specifies CASVLRGQETQYF.